This entry features one T cell receptor (beta chain) sequence. Its target is unknown. The data stem from a study of blood T cells in healthy people across ages. Findings of the study overall: TCR beta diversity per million T cells fell roughly linearly with age.

All donors came from Russia, were Caucasian and healthy, and spanned ages roughly 6 to 95. Total RNA extracted from each sample amounted to at least 6 micrograms. Germline CDR1 is SEHNR and CDR2 is FQNEAQ (reference sequence). Trimming took 2 bases from V and 0 from J; bases not matched to a gene: 4. The CDR3 sequence is 16 residues long. A J-beta primer mix and a sample-barcoded 5' primer were used in a second PCR of about 6 to 12 cycles. Each CDR3 protein is one row after TCRdb ran MiXCR on the 5' RACE reads. Of 1 million or so distinct CDR3 sequences in the sample, about 23% were seen once. The same sample was also used in a study of T cells of mothers and their children.

Sequencing was performed on blood. This rearrangement joins TRBV7-9 to TRBJ2-7; TRBD1 aligns across 10 bases. The receptor comes from a girl aged 2-15 years in good health. The CDR3 protein is CASSLRTGGSSYEQYF. As DNA, the CDR3 is TGTGCCAGCAGCTTAAGGACAGGGGGAAGCTCCTACGAGCAGTACTTC.